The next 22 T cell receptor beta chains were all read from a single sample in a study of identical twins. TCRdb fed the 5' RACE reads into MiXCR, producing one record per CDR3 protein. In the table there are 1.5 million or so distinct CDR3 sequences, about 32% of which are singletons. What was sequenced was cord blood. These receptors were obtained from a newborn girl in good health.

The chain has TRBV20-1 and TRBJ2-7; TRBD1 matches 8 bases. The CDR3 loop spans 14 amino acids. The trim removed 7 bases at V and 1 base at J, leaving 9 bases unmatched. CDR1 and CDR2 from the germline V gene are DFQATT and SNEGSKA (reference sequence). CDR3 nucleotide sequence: TGCAGTGGGAGTGGGACAGGACCTTCCTACGAGCAGTACTTC. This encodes CSGSGTGPSYEQYF.

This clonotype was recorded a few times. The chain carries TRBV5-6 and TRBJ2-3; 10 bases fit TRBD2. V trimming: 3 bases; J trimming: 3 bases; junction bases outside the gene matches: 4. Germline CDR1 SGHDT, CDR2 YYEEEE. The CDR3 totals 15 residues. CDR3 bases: TGTGCCAGCAGCTCCAAGCGGGAGGGGACAGATACGCAGTATTTT. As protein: CASSSKREGTDTQYF. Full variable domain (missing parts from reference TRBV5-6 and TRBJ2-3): DAGVTQSPTHLIKTRGQQVTLRCSPKSGHDTVSWYQQALGQGPQFIFQYYEEEERQRGNFPDRFSGHQFPNYSSELNVNALLLGDSALYLCASSSKREGTDTQYFGPGTRLTVL.

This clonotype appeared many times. The CDR3 reads CAISDRAYEQYF. In DNA, the CDR3 is TGTGCCATCAGTGACAGGGCCTACGAGCAGTACTTC. The rearrangement joins TRBV10-3 to TRBJ2-7, with D maybe TRBD1 (5 bases). This CDR3 is built from 12 residues. Germline lookup yields CDR1 ENHRY and CDR2 SYGVKD. V was shortened by 3 bases and J by 2 bases, with 5 bases between the two germline ends.

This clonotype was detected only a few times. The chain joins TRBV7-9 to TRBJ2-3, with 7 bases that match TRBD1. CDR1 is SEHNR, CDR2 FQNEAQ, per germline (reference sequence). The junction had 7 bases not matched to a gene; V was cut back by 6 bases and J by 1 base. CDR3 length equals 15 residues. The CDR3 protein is CASSVPGTGTDTQYF. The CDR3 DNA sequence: TGTGCCAGCAGTGTTCCCGGGACAGGCACAGATACGCAGTATTTT.

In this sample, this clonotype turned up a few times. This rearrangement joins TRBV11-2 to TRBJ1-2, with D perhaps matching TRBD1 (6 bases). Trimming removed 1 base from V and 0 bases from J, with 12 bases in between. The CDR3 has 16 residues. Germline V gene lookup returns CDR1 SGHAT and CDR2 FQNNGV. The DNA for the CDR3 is TGTGCCAGCAGCTTAGTGGGTAGACAGGCTAACTATGGCTACACCTTC. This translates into CASSLVGRQANYGYTF.

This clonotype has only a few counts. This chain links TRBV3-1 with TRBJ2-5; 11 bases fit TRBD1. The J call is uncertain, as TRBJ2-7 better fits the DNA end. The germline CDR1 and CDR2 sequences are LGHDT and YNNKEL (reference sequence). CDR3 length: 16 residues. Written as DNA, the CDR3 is TGTGCCAGCAGCCAGTGGCTTGGACAGGGGGCGTCCGAGCAGTACTTC. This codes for CASSQWLGQGASEQYF.

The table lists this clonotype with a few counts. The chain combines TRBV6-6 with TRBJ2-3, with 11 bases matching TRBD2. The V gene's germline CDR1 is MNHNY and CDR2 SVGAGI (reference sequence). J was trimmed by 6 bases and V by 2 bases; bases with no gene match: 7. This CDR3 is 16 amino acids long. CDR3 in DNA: TGTGCCAGCAGTTACCGCCGACTAGCGGGAAGCGATACGCAGTATTTT. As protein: CASSYRRLAGSDTQYF.

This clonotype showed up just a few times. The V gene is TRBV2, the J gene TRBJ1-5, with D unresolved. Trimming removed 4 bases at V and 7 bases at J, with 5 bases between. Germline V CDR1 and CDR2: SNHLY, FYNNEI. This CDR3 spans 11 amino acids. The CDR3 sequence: CASSARQPQHF. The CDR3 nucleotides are TGTGCCAGCAGTGCTCGGCAGCCCCAGCATTTT.

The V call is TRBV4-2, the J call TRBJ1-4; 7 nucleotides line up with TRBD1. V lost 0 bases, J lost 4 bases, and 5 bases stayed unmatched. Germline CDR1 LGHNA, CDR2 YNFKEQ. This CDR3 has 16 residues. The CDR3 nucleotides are TGTGCCAGCAGCCAAGATCCAGGGGGGCGTAATGAAAAACTGTTTTTT. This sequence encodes CASSQDPGGRNEKLFF.

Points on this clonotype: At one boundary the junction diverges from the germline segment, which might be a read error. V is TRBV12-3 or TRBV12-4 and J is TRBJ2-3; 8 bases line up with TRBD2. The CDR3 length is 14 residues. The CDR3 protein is CASNPGLVADTEYF. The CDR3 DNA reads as TGTGCCAGCAATCCGGGACTAGTGGCAGATACGGAGTATTTT.

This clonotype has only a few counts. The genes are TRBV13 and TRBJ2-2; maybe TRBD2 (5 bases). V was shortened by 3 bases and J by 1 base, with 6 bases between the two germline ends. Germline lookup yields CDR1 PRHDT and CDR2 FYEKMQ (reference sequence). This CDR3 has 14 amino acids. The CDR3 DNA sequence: TGTGCCAGCAGCTTCGGGGTGAACACCGGGGAGCTGTTTTTT. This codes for CASSFGVNTGELFF.

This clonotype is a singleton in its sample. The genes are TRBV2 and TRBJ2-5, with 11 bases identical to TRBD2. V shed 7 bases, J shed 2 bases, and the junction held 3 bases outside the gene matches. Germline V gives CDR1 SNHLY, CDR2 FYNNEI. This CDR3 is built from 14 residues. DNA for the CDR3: TGTGCCAGCAAGGGGACTAGCGGACAAGAGACCCAGTACTTC. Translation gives CASKGTSGQETQYF.

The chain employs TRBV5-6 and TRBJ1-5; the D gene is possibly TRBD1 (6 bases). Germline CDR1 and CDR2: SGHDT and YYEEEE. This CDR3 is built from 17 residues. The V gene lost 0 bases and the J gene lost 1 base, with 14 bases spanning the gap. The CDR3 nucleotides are TGTGCCAGCAGCTTGGGGGCCCAGGGGTTCAGCAATCAGCCCCAGCATTTT. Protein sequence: CASSLGAQGFSNQPQHF. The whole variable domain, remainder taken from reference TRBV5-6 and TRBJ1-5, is DAGVTQSPTHLIKTRGQQVTLRCSPKSGHDTVSWYQQALGQGPQFIFQYYEEEERQRGNFPDRFSGHQFPNYSSELNVNALLLGDSALYLCASSLGAQGFSNQPQHFGDGTRLSIL.

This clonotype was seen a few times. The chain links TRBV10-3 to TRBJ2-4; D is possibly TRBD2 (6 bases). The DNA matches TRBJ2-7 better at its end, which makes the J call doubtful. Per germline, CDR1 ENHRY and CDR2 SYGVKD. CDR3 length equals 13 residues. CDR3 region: CATGNGGYYEQYF. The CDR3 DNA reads TGTGCCACCGGGAACGGAGGGTACTACGAGCAGTACTTC.

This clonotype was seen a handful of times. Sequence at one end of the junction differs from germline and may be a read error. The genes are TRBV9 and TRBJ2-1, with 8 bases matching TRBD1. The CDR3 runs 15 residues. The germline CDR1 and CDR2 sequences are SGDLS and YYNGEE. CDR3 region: CASSITGTGYDEQFF. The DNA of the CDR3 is TGTGCCAGCAGCATTACCGGGACAGGCTACGATGAGCAGTTCTTC.

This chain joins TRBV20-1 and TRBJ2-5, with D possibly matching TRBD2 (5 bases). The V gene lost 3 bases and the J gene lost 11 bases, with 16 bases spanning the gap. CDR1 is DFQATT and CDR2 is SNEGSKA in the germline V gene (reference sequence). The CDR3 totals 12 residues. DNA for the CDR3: TGCAGTGCTAGGGTGCTAGCAGGTGAGCAGTACTTC. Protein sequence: CSARVLAGEQYF.

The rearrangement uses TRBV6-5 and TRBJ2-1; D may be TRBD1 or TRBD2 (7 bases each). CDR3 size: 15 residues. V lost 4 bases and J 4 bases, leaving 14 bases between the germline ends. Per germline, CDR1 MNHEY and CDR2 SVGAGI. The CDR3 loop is CASSSGGGDYNEQFF. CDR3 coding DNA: TGTGCCAGCAGTTCAGGGGGAGGGGATTACAATGAGCAGTTCTTC.

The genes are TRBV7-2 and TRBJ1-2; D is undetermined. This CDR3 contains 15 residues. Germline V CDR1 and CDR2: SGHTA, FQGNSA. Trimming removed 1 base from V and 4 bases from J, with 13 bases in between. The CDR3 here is CASSLVTRVGYGYTF. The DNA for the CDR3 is TGTGCCAGCAGCTTAGTTACTCGGGTGGGCTATGGCTACACCTTC. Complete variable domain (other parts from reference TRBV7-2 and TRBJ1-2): GAGVSQSPSNKVTEKGKDVELRCDPISGHTALYWYRQSLGQGLEFLIYFQGNSAPDKSGLPSDRFSAERTGGSVSTLTIQRTQQEDSAVYLCASSLVTRVGYGYTFGSGTRLTVV.

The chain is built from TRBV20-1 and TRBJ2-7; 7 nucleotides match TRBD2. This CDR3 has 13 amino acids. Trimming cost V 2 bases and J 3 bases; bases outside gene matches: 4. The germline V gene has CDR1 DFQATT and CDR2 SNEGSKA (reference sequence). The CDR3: CSARRGRDYEQYF. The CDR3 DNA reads TGCAGTGCTAGACGTGGGAGGGACTACGAGCAGTACTTC.

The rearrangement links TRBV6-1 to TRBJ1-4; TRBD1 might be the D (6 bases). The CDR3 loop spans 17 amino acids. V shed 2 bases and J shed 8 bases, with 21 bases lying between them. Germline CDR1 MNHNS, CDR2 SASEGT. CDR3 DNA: TGTGCCAGCAGTGAATTAATCGGGGGGGAGACAGGAGAAAAACTGTTTTTT. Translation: CASSELIGGETGEKLFF.

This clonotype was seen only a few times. In nucleotides, the CDR3 is TGCAGTGCTAGAGATGGAGACAGGGGGTATAGCAATCAGCCCCAGCATTTT. The encoded protein is CSARDGDRGYSNQPQHF. The chain employs TRBV20-1 and TRBJ1-5; TRBD1 matches at 9 bases. The CDR3 is 17 amino acids. The junction had 6 bases not matched to a gene; V was cut back by 0 bases and J by 0 bases. Germline V lookup: CDR1 DFQATT, CDR2 SNEGSKA (reference sequence).

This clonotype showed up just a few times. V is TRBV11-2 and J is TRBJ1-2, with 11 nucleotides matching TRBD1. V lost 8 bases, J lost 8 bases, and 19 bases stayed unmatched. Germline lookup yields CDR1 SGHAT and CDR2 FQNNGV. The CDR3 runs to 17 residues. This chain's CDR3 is CASLPGTGGLGLKGYTF. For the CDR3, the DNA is TGTGCCAGCTTACCCGGGACAGGGGGACTAGGGCTCAAGGGCTACACCTTC.